A single sample is the source of the 21 T cell receptor beta chains below, sequenced in a study of monozygotic twins with inflammatory bowel disease. TCRdb re-called the 5' RACE reads and shows each CDR3 protein once, DNA omitted. The sample table sets out 300,000 to 400,000 distinct CDR3 sequences. What was sequenced was blood. These receptors were collected from a human donor with ulcerative colitis or Crohn's disease, or a healthy co-twin of an affected twin (not recorded which).

The chain uses TRBV5-1 and TRBJ1-2. This CDR3 is built from 17 residues. Germline loops: CDR1 SGHRS, CDR2 YFSETQ. The CDR3 loop is CASSLGDAGGILHGYTF.

V is TRBV20-1 and J is TRBJ2-1; TCRdb's D call, TRBD2, is unchecked because there is no DNA. The CDR3 length is 16 residues. Germline V CDR1 and CDR2: DFQATT, SNEGSKA (reference sequence). The CDR3 protein is CSAHLAGGVSYNEQFF.

The chain employs TRBV4-2 and TRBJ2-2; TCRdb names TRBD1, which stays unverified in the absence of DNA. Germline V gene data show CDR1 as LGHNA and CDR2 as YNFKEQ. This CDR3 contains 15 residues. This chain's CDR3 is CASSQGQGALGELFF.

The rearrangement joins TRBV11-2 to TRBJ2-5; TCRdb names TRBD2, which stays unverified in the absence of DNA. CDR3 size: 16 residues. Germline loops: CDR1 SGHAT, CDR2 FQNNGV. CDR3 protein: CASSTIRDFTQETQYF.

The chain links TRBV9 to TRBJ2-1; TCRdb selects TRBD1, and the lack of DNA leaves this call unchecked. The germline V gene encodes CDR1 SGDLS and CDR2 YYNGEE. The CDR3 runs to 13 residues. The chain's CDR3 is CASSARADNEQFF.

J is TRBJ1-1 and V is TRBV6-5. The CDR3 loop spans 13 amino acids. Germline-derived CDR1 and CDR2 are MNHEY and SVGAGI. Here the CDR3 reads CASSYKENTEAFF.

The chain uses TRBV5-1 and TRBJ2-5; TCRdb's assignment of TRBD2 cannot be checked, as there is no DNA. CDR1 and CDR2 (germline): SGHRS, YFSETQ. This CDR3 has 15 amino acids. The CDR3 sequence: CASGYSGADQETQYF.

The chain carries TRBV28 and TRBJ2-1; lacking DNA, the TRBD2 call made by TCRdb goes unchecked. This CDR3 has 15 residues. Germline CDR1 is MDHEN and CDR2 is SYDVKM. This CDR3 reads CASSEASGIYNEQFF.

The gene calls are TRBV5-1 and TRBJ1-1. The CDR3 length is 15 residues. Germline V gene data show CDR1 as SGHRS and CDR2 as YFSETQ. CDR3 loop: CASRRQGMANTEAFF.

The chain links TRBV9 to TRBJ1-1; absent DNA, TCRdb's TRBD1 call cannot be checked. Germline values: CDR1 SGDLS, CDR2 YYNGEE. The CDR3 spans 17 residues. CDR3 loop: CASSTRQGSLASTEAFF.

The chain has TRBV6-1 and TRBJ2-1. Germline lookup yields CDR1 MNHNS and CDR2 SASEGT. CDR3 length: 15 amino acids. The CDR3 region is CASNAFSGRPNEQFF.

The V gene is TRBV12-3 or TRBV12-4, the J gene TRBJ2-5; TCRdb selects TRBD1, and the lack of DNA leaves this call unchecked. The CDR3 consists of 13 residues. The CDR3 loop is CASSWSGKETQYF.

J is TRBJ2-2 and V is TRBV20-1; TCRdb proposes TRBD1, but this gene call is untestable without DNA. The CDR3 spans 14 residues. Germline V gives CDR1 DFQATT, CDR2 SNEGSKA (reference sequence). The CDR3 reads CSPREPGAAGELFF.

This chain links TRBV4-2 with TRBJ2-7; TCRdb calls TRBD1, which cannot be checked without DNA. Per germline, CDR1 LGHNA and CDR2 YNFKEQ. CDR3 size: 16 residues. The CDR3 sequence: CASSQDRIRGTYEQYF.

The chain's CDR3 is CASSPGGGGGEETQYF. The V and J genes are TRBV4-2 and TRBJ2-5; TCRdb outputs TRBD1, but without DNA this stays unchecked. The CDR3 sequence is 16 residues long. Germline CDR1 LGHNA, CDR2 YNFKEQ.

The genes are TRBV5-1 and TRBJ1-2; TCRdb's D call, TRBD1, is unchecked because there is no DNA. CDR1 is SGHRS, CDR2 YFSETQ, per germline. The CDR3 has 18 amino acids. CDR3 amino acids: CASSPSPGQGAANYGYTF. Complete variable domain (other parts from reference TRBV5-1 and TRBJ1-2): KAGVTQTPRYLIKTRGQQVTLSCSPISGHRSVSWYQQTPGQGLQFLFEYFSETQRNKGNFPGRFSGRQFSNSRSEMNVSTLELGDSALYLCASSPSPGQGAANYGYTFGSGTRLTVV.

The chain has TRBV20-1 and TRBJ2-1; TCRdb gives TRBD2 as the D gene, but with no DNA this cannot be confirmed. This CDR3 is 14 amino acids long. Germline lookup yields CDR1 DFQATT and CDR2 SNEGSKA (reference sequence). CDR3 region: CSASGRESYNEQFF.

This sequence joins TRBV4-3 and TRBJ2-1; TCRdb's assignment of TRBD1 cannot be checked, as there is no DNA. Germline V gives CDR1 LGHNA, CDR2 YSLEER. The length of the CDR3 is 17 residues. The CDR3 sequence: CASSQERGGGDLYEQFF.

The rearrangement links TRBV15 to TRBJ2-5; as DNA is missing, the TRBD2 call by TCRdb cannot be tested. The CDR3 contains 15 residues. Germline V gene data show CDR1 as LNHNV and CDR2 as YYDKDF (reference sequence). This CDR3 reads CATSVLAGGAETQYF.

The chain joins TRBV11-2 to TRBJ1-1; TCRdb calls TRBD1, which cannot be checked without DNA. This CDR3 comprises 15 residues. In germline, CDR1 is SGHAT, CDR2 FQNNGV. CDR3 residues: CASIPLGGVNTEAFF.

The V and J genes are TRBV7-2 and TRBJ2-3; the TCRdb call, TRBD1, lacks DNA for checking. Germline CDR1 SGHTA, CDR2 FQGNSA. The CDR3 extends over 14 amino acids. CDR3: CASSFGGSTDTQYF.